The rows below give T cell receptor beta chains drawn from one sample of a study of CD8 T cells in ankylosing spondylitis. TCRdb reanalysed the 5' RACE reads using MiXCR and keeps one entry per CDR3 protein. The sample has over 400,000 distinct CDR3 sequences, roughly 27% seen once. The material sequenced was blood, either unsorted or a sorted T cell fraction (not recorded which). The receptors stem from a male donor with ankylosing spondylitis. Both conserved end residues are part of each CDR3. The D gene is left open where the match is weak. A row's size may be missing; if present it is once, few, many or a size class.

TGTGCCAGCAGCTTGAACCACAGGGAGGTGACGCAGTATTTT	CASSLNHREVTQYF	TRBV7-9	TRBJ2-3	-	-
TGTGCCAGCAAAGGGTGGACGGGGAGCCAGTACTTC	CASKGWTGSQYF	TRBV27	TRBJ2-5	-	-
TGTGCCAGCACCCTCTGGGATTACTACGAGCAGTACTTC	CASTLWDYYEQYF	TRBV5-6	TRBJ2-7	once	-
TGTGCCAGCAGGCGGGACAGAGAGCAGAGCTATGGCTACACCTTC	CASRRDREQSYGYTF	TRBV27	TRBJ1-2	few	TRBD1
TGTGCCAGCAGCCCTAGCCGAAGCTACGAGCAGTACTTC	CASSPSRSYEQYF	TRBV7-9	TRBJ2-7	few	-
TGTGCCACCCACCTTGGAGTATTCCCCCAAGAGACCCAGTACTTC	CATHLGVFPQETQYF	TRBV5-5	TRBJ2-5	-	-
TGCAGCGTTGAACAGGGGGCTTCGGACACTGAAGCTTTCTTT	CSVEQGASDTEAFF	TRBV29-1	TRBJ1-1	few	TRBD1
TGTGCCAGCAGTGCGGGACTAGCGTCTTTCACAGATACGCAGTATTTT	CASSAGLASFTDTQYF	TRBV12-3/TRBV12-4	TRBJ2-3	-	TRBD2
TGTGCCACGTGCCAGGGACTAGCGGGAGGGCCCGTGGAGGAGCAGTTCTTC	CATCQGLAGGPVEEQFF	TRBV10-3	TRBJ2-1	-	TRBD2
TGCGCCAGCAGCTTGGGGGGGACTAGCGGAGGGTACCAAGAGACCCAGTACTTC	CASSLGGTSGGYQETQYF	TRBV5-1	TRBJ2-5	-	TRBD2
TGTGCCAGCAGAGCGGGACGGACGAACACCGGGGAGCTGTTTTTT	CASRAGRTNTGELFF	TRBV7-9	TRBJ2-2	-	TRBD2
TGTGCCACCTTGGGGCAGACATACTCCTACAATGAGCAGTTCTTC	CATLGQTYSYNEQFF	TRBV25-1	TRBJ2-1	few	-
TGTGCCAGCAGCCAAGGGTGGGGACTAGCGGGAGGTGGAGAGACCCAGTACTTC	CASSQGWGLAGGGETQYF	TRBV3-1	TRBJ2-5	few	TRBD2
TGTGCCAGCAGCCTGACCGGGACAGGGAGCGAGACCCAGTACTTC	CASSLTGTGSETQYF	TRBV11-2	TRBJ2-5	-	TRBD1
TGCAGTGCTAGACGACGTCGAGTAGCAACCTACGAGCAGTACTTC	CSARRRRVATYEQYF	TRBV20-1	TRBJ2-7	few	-
TGTGCCAGCAGCCAAGGTAGCGGGAGTTTCACAGATACGCAGTATTTT	CASSQGSGSFTDTQYF	TRBV14	TRBJ2-3	few	TRBD2
TGCAGTGCTAGAGGGGACACTGGAATCTCCTATAATTCACCCCTCCACTTT	CSARGDTGISYNSPLHF	TRBV20-1	TRBJ1-6	-	-
TGCGCCAGCAGCTGGGGGTTGCGGGACTATGACAATGAGCAGTTCTTC	CASSWGLRDYDNEQFF	TRBV5-1	TRBJ2-1	-	TRBD2
TGTGCCAGCAGGGGTGAGCAGTTCTTC	CASRGEQFF	TRBV12-3/TRBV12-4	TRBJ2-1	-	-
TGCAGTGCTGGTGACAGGGGGTGGACTGAAGCTTTCTTT	CSAGDRGWTEAFF	TRBV20-1	TRBJ1-1	-	TRBD1
TGTGCCAGCAGCACTAGCGGGAGTAGCTCCGGGGAGCTGTTTTTT	CASSTSGSSSGELFF	TRBV7-2	TRBJ2-2	few	TRBD2
TGTGCCAGCAGCTTAATGGGGACCTACAATGAGCAGTTCTTC	CASSLMGTYNEQFF	TRBV7-9	TRBJ2-1	-	-
TGTGCCAGCAGCAACGCAGGGCAGGGGATGACTGAAGCTTTCTTT	CASSNAGQGMTEAFF	TRBV6-1	TRBJ1-1	many	-
TGTGCTAGTGGTTTCGACCTAGCGGGAGTTCATGAGCAGTTCTTC	CASGFDLAGVHEQFF	TRBV12-5	TRBJ2-1	few	TRBD2
TGTGCCAGCAGTACCTCCCGCGGACAGGGGTCCTACGAGCAGTACTTC	CASSTSRGQGSYEQYF	TRBV6-1	TRBJ2-7	-	TRBD1
TGTGCCAGCAGCCAGGGGGGAGGAAACACCATATATTTT	CASSQGGGNTIYF	TRBV7-2	TRBJ1-3	-	TRBD1
TGCAGCGCCGACCCGGGAGCCAAAAACATTCAGTACTTC	CSADPGAKNIQYF	TRBV20-1	TRBJ2-4	few	-
TGTGCCACCAGTGATTGGTCACTAGCGGGAGAATCCGGGGAGCTGTTTTTT	CATSDWSLAGESGELFF	TRBV24-1	TRBJ2-2	-	TRBD2
TGTGCCAGCAGCCAAGATAATGAATACAATGAGCAGTTCTTC	CASSQDNEYNEQFF	TRBV4-2	TRBJ2-1	-	-
TGTGCCAGCAGCGTGGGCCCAGATTCACCCCTCCACTTT	CASSVGPDSPLHF	TRBV9	TRBJ1-6	-	-
TGTGCCACCAGCGACACCCGATCCTATGGCTACACCTTC	CATSDTRSYGYTF	TRBV24-1	TRBJ1-2	-	-
TGCAGTGCTCGGACTAGCGGGAGGGCCAGCACCGGGGAGCTGTTTTTT	CSARTSGRASTGELFF	TRBV20-1	TRBJ2-2	few	TRBD2
TGTGCCAGCAGCTTTGACAGGGGGTATGGCTACACCTTC	CASSFDRGYGYTF	TRBV3-1	TRBJ1-2	few	TRBD1